This T cell receptor beta chain is from a study of vaccination and CD4 T cells after COVID-19. About the research overall: SARS-CoV-2 PCR on nasal swabs had been positive for the convalescent patients; nine were mild and one was severe. Post-COVID specimens were obtained a median 101 days after diagnosis (range 35 to 161). Overall study results and limits: SARS-CoV-2-reactive clonotypes rose nonsignificantly, with the median going from about 20 to 38. Convalescent patients had a median roughly 86% of reactive clones appearing only post-vaccination.

In this sample, this clonotype turned up once. Its antigen remains unknown. Trimming at V came to 7 bases and at J to 9 bases, leaving 11 bases not matched to a gene. This CDR3 has 13 amino acids. The V gene's germline CDR1 is SNHLY and CDR2 FYNNEI. TCRdb re-called the PCR reads with MiXCR, one entry per CDR3 protein. This table holds tens of thousands of distinct CDR3 sequences, around 58% found once. The rearrangement links TRBV2 to TRBJ1-1; TRBD1 agrees at 7 bases. The sequences come from CD4+ T cells from blood, collected before SARS-CoV-2 vaccination. This clonotype was sampled from a human donor who had recovered from COVID-19. Here the CDR3 DNA reads TGTGCCAGCAACGAAGGGGGCCTTAGGCAAGCTTTCTTT. It translates to CASNEGGLRQAFF.